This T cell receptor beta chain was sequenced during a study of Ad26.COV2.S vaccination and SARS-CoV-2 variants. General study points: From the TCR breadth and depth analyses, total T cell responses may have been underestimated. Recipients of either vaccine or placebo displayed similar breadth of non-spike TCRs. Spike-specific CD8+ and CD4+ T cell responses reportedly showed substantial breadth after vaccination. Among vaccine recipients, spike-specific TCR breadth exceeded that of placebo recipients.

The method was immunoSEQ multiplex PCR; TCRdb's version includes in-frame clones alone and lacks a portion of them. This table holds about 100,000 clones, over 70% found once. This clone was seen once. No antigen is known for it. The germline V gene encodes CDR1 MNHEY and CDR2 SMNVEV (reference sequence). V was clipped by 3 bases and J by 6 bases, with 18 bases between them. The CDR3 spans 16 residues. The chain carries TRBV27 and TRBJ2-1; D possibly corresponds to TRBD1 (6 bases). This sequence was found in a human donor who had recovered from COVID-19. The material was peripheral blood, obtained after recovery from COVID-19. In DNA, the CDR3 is TGTGCCAGCAGTTTTGGGACATTACAGGTAGTCAATGAGCAGTTCTTC. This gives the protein CASSFGTLQVVNEQFF.